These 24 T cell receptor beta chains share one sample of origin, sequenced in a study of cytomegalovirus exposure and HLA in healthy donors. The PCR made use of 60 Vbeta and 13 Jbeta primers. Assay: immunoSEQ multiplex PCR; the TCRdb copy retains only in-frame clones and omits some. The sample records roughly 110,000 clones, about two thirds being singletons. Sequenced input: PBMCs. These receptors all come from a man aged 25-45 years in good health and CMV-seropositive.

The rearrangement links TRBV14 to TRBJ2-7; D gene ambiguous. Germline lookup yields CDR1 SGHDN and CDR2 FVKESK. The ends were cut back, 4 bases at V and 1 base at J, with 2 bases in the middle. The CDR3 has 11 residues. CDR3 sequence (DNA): TGTGCCAGCAGCCTATCCTACGAGCAGTACTTC. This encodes CASSLSYEQYF.

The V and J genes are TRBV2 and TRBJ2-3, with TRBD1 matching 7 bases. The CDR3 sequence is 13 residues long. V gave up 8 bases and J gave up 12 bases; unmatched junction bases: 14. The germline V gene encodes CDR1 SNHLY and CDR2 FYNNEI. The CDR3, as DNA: TGTGCCAGCTCCCAGGGGGTGGCCAAATACCAGTATTTT. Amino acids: CASSQGVAKYQYF.

CDR3 sequence reads: CASSVGGGPRIQPQHF. The CDR3 coding sequence is TGTGCCAGCAGCGTAGGGGGGGGCCCCAGGATTCAGCCCCAGCATTTT. This chain connects TRBV9 to TRBJ1-5; D may be TRBD1 (6 bases). CDR1 SGDLS and CDR2 YYNGEE come from the germline V gene. V was trimmed by 0 bases and J by 6 bases, leaving 16 bases between them. The CDR3 is made up of 16 amino acids.

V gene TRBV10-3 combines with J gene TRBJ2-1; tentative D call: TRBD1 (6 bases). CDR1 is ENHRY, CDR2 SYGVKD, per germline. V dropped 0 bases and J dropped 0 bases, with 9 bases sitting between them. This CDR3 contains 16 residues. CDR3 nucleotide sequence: TGTGCCATCAGTGAGTCCGGACAGAGCTCCTACAATGAGCAGTTCTTC. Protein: CAISESGQSSYNEQFF.

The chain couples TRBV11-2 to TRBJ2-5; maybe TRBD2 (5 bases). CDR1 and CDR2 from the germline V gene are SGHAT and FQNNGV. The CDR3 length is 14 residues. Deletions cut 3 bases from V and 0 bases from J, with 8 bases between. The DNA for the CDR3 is TGTGCCAGCAGCTTCCGGGGAAACCAAGAGACCCAGTACTTC. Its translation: CASSFRGNQETQYF.

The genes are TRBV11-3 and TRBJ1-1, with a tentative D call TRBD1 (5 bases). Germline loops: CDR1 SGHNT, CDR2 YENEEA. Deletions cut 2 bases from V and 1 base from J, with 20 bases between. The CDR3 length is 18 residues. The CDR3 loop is CASSLKGVWGGRNTEAFF. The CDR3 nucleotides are TGTGCCAGCAGCTTAAAAGGGGTCTGGGGGGGACGGAACACTGAAGCTTTCTTT. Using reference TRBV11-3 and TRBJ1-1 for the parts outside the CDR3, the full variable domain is EAGVVQSPRYKIIEKKQPVAFWCNPISGHNTLYWYLQNLGQGPELLIRYENEEAVDDSQLPKDRFSAERLKGVDSTLKIQPAELGDSAVYLCASSLKGVWGGRNTEAFFGQGTRLTVV.

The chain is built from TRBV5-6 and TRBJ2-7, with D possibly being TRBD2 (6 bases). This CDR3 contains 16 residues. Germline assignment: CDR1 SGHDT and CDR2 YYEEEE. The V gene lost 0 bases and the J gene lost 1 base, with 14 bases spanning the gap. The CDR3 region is CASSLGSLGRSYEQYV. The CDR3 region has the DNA TGTGCCAGCAGCTTGGGTTCCCTGGGGAGGTCCTACGAGCAGTACGTC.

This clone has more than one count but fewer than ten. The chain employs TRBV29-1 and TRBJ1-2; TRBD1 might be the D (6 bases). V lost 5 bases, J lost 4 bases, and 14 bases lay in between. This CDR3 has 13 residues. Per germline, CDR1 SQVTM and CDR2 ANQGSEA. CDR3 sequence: CSVSPTGPYGYTF. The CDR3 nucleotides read TGCAGCGTTTCTCCGACAGGACCCTATGGCTACACCTTC.

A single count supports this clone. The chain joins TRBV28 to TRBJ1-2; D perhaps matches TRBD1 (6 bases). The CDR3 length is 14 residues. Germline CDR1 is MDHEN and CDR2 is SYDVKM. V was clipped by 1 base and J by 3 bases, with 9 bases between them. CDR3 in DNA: TGTGCCAGCAGTTTATCTACAGGGTACTATGGCTACACCTTC. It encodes CASSLSTGYYGYTF.

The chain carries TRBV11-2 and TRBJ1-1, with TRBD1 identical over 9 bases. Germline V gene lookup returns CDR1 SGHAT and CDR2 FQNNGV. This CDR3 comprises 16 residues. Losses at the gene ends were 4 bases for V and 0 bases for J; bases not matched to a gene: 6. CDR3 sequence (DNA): TGTGCCAGCAGCTCACAGGGGGCTCTCATGAACACTGAAGCTTTCTTT. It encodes CASSSQGALMNTEAFF.

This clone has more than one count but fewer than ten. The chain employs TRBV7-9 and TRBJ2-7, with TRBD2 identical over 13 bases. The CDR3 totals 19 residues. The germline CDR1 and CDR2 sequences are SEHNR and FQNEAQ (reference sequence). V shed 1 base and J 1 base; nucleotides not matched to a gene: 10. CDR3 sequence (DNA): TGTGCCAGCAGCTTAGTACGGGGACTAGCGGGGAGTAATTCCTACGAGCAGTACTTC. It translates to CASSLVRGLAGSNSYEQYF.

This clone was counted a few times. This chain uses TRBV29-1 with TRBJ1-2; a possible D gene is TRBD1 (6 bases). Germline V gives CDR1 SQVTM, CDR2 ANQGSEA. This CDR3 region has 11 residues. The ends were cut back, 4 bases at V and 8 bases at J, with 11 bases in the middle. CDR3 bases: TGCAGCGTTGGGGGACACCTCGGCTACACCTTC. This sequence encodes CSVGGHLGYTF.

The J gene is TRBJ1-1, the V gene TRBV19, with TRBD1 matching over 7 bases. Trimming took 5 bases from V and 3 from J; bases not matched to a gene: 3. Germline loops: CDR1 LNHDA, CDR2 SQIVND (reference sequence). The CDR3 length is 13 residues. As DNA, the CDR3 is TGTGCCAGTAGTGCGACAGGGCACACTGAAGCTTTCTTT. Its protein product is CASSATGHTEAFF.

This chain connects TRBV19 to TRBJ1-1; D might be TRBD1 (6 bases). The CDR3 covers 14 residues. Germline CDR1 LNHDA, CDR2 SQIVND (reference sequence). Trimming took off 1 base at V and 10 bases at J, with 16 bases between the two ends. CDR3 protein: CASSIGDIRPGAFF. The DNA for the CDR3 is TGTGCCAGTAGTATAGGGGACATTCGGCCGGGAGCTTTCTTT.

CDR3 amino acids: CASSHYTGTGYEQYF. CDR3 in DNA: TGTGCCAGCAGCCACTATACAGGTACTGGTTACGAGCAGTACTTC. The rearrangement uses TRBV4-2 and TRBJ2-7, with D possibly being TRBD1 (5 bases). The CDR3 contains 15 residues. Trimming stripped 3 bases from V and 4 bases from J, with 16 bases between. Looked up from germline, CDR1 is LGHNA and CDR2 is YNFKEQ.

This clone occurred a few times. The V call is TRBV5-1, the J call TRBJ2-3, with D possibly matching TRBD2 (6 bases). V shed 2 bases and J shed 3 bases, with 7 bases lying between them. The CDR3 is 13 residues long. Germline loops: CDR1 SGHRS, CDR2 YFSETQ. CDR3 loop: CASSFSGTDTQYF. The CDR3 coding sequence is TGCGCCAGCAGCTTTAGCGGAACAGATACGCAGTATTTT.

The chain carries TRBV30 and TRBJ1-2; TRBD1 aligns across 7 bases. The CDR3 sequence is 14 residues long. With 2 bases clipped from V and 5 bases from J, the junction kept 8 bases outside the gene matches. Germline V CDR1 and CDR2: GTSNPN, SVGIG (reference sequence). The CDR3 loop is CAWSPILTGYGYTF. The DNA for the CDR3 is TGTGCCTGGAGTCCCATTCTGACAGGGTATGGCTACACCTTC.

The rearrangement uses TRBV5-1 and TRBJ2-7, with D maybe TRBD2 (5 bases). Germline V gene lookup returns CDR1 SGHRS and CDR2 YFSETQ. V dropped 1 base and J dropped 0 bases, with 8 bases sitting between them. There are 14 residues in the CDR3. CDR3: CASSLRGISYEQYF. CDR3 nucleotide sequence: TGCGCCAGCAGCTTGAGAGGGATCTCCTACGAGCAGTACTTC. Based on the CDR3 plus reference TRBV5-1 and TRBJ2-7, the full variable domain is KAGVTQTPRYLIKTRGQQVTLSCSPISGHRSVSWYQQTPGQGLQFLFEYFSETQRNKGNFPGRFSGRQFSNSRSEMNVSTLELGDSALYLCASSLRGISYEQYFGPGTRLTVT.

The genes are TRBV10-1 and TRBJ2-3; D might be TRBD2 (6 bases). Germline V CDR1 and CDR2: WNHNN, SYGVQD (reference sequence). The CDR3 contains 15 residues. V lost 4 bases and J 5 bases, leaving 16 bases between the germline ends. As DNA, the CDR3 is TGCGCCAGCAGTGGGGCAGGGAGGCGGAGAGATACGCAGTATTTT. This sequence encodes CASSGAGRRRDTQYF.

The chain's CDR3 is CASSIGRANEKLFF. The CDR3 coding sequence is TGTGCCAGTAGTATTGGGAGGGCTAATGAAAAACTGTTTTTT. V and J are TRBV19 and TRBJ1-4; the D is unclear. Germline CDR1 reads LNHDA; CDR2 reads SQIVND (reference sequence). The CDR3 loop spans 14 amino acids. V dropped 3 bases and J dropped 3 bases, with 8 bases sitting between them.

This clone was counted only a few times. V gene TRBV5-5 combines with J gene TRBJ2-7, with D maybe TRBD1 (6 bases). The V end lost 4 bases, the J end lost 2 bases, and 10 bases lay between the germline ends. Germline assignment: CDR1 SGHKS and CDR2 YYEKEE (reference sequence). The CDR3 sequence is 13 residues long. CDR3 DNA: TGTGCCAGCAGCCACGGACAGACCTACGAGCAGTACGTC. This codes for CASSHGQTYEQYV.

In DNA form, the CDR3 reads TGTGCCAGCAGTCCTCCGATCGGCTCCTACAATGAGCAGTTCTTC. It codes for CASSPPIGSYNEQFF. The chain recombines TRBV6-5 with TRBJ2-1; no definite D call. Trimming stripped 5 bases from V and 0 bases from J, with 11 bases between. The CDR3 has 15 residues. From germline, CDR1 is MNHEY and CDR2 SVGAGI.

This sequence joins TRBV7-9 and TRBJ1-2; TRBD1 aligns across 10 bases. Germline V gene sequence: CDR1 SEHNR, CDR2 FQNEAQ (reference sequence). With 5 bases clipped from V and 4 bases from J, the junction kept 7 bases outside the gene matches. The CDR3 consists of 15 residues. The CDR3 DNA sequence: TGTGCCAGCAGCGTACTCGGGACAGGGGTCTATGGCTACACCTTC. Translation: CASSVLGTGVYGYTF. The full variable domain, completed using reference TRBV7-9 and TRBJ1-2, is DTGVSQNPRHKITKRGQNVTFRCDPISEHNRLYWYRQTLGQGPEFLTYFQNEAQLEKSRLLSDRFSAERPKGSFSTLEIQRTEQGDSAMYLCASSVLGTGVYGYTFGSGTRLTVV.

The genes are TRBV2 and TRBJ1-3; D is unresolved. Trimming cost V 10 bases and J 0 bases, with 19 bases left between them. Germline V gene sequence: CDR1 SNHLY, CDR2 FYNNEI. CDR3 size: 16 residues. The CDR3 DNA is TGTGCCACCACCGGCCGGGGTTTTTTCTCTGGAAACACCATATATTTT. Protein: CATTGRGFFSGNTIYF.